This T cell receptor beta chain was observed in a study of shared clonotypes between healthy human individuals. Germline CDR1 is KGHSH and CDR2 is LQKENI. The V end was cut by 2 bases, the J end by 5 bases, with 15 bases between. The CDR3 spans 16 residues. TCRdb's table, derived via immunoSEQ multiplex PCR, lists solely in-frame clones and lacks some. In the table there are some 1.4 million clones, approximately 97% of which are singletons. Worth noting for this clone: Its antigen is still unknown.

All participating donors were Caucasian adults from Nashville, Tennessee. Naive CD4+ cells were CD45RA-selected; the remaining cells were memory. Regarding the study as a whole: Among non-shared clonotypes, generation probabilities were lower than among those shared by all four donors.

The V and J genes are TRBV18 and TRBJ1-4; no clear D gene. Sequencing was carried out using naive CD4+ T cells sorted from blood. Described subset: CD45RA+ positively selected. The origin of this receptor is a man aged 30 to 45 in good health. CDR3 region: CASSPGPADVNEKLFF. In DNA, the CDR3 is TGTGCCAGCTCACCAGGCCCCGCCGACGTGAATGAAAAACTGTTTTTT.